The clone carrying this T cell receptor (beta chain) was seen a single time. Antigen: not known. Only in-frame clones appear in the TCRdb table, and some are missing; sequencing was by immunoSEQ multiplex PCR. The sample holds about 110,000 clones, 92% seen once. This sample is part of a study of T cell responses to AZD1222 COVID-19 vaccine. The study, taken as a whole, reports: In all cases, repertoires were sampled only after the peak T cell response. Only six or seven AZD1222 recipients tested seropositive at baseline.

The starting material was peripheral blood, obtained 28 days after the second AZD1222 dose. The sequence came from an adult who received the AZD1222 COVID-19 vaccine.

The CDR3 loop is CASSQRTGGARETQYF. CDR3 DNA: TGTGCCAGCAGCCAACGGACAGGGGGCGCACGGGAGACCCAGTACTTC. The V call is TRBV3-1 (or the pseudogene TRBV3-2), the J call TRBJ2-5; 11 positions agree with TRBD1. The length of the CDR3 is 16 residues. The germline gives CDR1 LGHDT, CDR2 YNNKEL (reference sequence). Germline trimming cut 2 bases from V and 5 bases from J; bases unmatched to any gene: 7.